This TCR beta chain was observed in a study of cytomegalovirus exposure and HLA in healthy donors. V shed 3 bases and J shed 6 bases, with 15 bases lying between them. Germline values: CDR1 SGHAT, CDR2 FQNNGV. The CDR3 has 14 residues. The protocol was immunoSEQ multiplex PCR, while the TCRdb copy is restricted to in-frame clones and leaves out a portion. Seen here are 100,000 to 150,000 clones, around 96% observed once, and the top ten hold about 1.7%. As concerns this clone: Its antigen is not identified.

Broader study findings: The authors confirmed in vitro that a few CMV-associated chains were specific for CMV antigens. One later analysis, an examination of the 100 to 150 validation repertoires, found that first-cohort TCR clusters tended to co-occur in them.

This chain joins TRBV11-2 and TRBJ2-7; perhaps TRBD1 as D (6 bases). The clonotype was recovered from a man younger than 35 in good health and CMV-seronegative. The specimen was PBMCs. CDR3 region: CASSFHQGNGEQYF. The CDR3 nucleotides read TGTGCCAGCAGCTTCCACCAGGGGAATGGCGAGCAGTACTTC. Full variable domain (outside the CDR3, taken from reference TRBV11-2 and TRBJ2-7): EAGVAQSPRYKIIEKRQSVAFWCNPISGHATLYWYQQILGQGPKLLIQFQNNGVVDDSQLPKDRFSAERLKGVDSTLKIQPAKLEDSAVYLCASSFHQGNGEQYFGPGTRLTVT.